The present TCR beta chain was sequenced within a study of T cell responses to AZD1222 COVID-19 vaccine. Study-level results: Close to half of all spike-specific TCRs reportedly target regions of the variants that are unmutated. Vaccine-associated CD4 TCRs ranged over spike, dominating at 160-218 and 743-854. Females made up more of the donors, who were largely white British, and clonal diversity may have come out too low. Seropositive at baseline were only six or seven AZD1222 recipients.

This clone was observed once. The target antigen is unknown. Assay used: immunoSEQ multiplex PCR; TCRdb lists only in-frame clones, some missing. Among some 180,000 clones listed, 85% to 95% were seen once. The germline V gene has CDR1 SGDLS and CDR2 YYNGEE. V was clipped by 0 bases and J by 9 bases; unmatched bases: 0. The CDR3 spans 14 residues. The receptor was derived from an adult in good health. The chain employs TRBV9 and TRBJ1-6, with TRBD1 matching 10 bases. The sample in question was peripheral blood, obtained on day 0 of AZD1222 vaccination. The CDR3 reads CASSVGDRGSPLHF. The CDR3 DNA follows: TGTGCCAGCAGCGTAGGGGACAGGGGTTCACCCCTCCACTTT.